This is a list of T cell receptor beta chains from one sample in a study of chemoradiotherapy in HPV16-positive cancers. The method was immunoSEQ multiplex PCR; TCRdb's version includes in-frame clones alone and lacks a portion of them. This sample has fewer than 25,000 clones, with roughly 92% found just once. The material was blood, obtained from a patient who underwent chemoradiotherapy. Every receptor here comes from a human donor with HPV-associated anogenital cancer. The CDR3 runs from the conserved cysteine through the conserved F or W. The D gene is left open where the match is weak. Clone size appears in some rows only: once, few, many, or a class for an expanded clone.

j_call,clone_size,v_call,d_call,cdr3_nt,cdr3_aa
TRBJ1-4,NA,TRBV7-2,NA,TGTGCCAGCACCCCCGCTGCAACTAATGAAAAACTGTTTTTT,CASTPAATNEKLFF
TRBJ2-7,NA,TRBV6-5,NA,TGTGCCAGCAGTTCCACTATAGGCAGGTCTTTGTACGAGCAGTACTTC,CASSSTIGRSLYEQYF
TRBJ1-4,NA,TRBV7-2,NA,TGTGCCAGCAGCTTCGCGGTAGGGAGACTGTTTTTT,CASSFAVGRLFF
TRBJ2-3,NA,TRBV21-1,NA,TGTGCCAGCAGCAAAGAAGCGACAGGGCGGGGGACAGATACGCAGTATTTT,CASSKEATGRGTDTQYF
TRBJ2-3,NA,TRBV9,TRBD2,TGTGCCAGCAGCATTTCGTCGGGGGGGCTAACAGATACGCAGTATTTT,CASSISSGGLTDTQYF
TRBJ2-3,NA,TRBV5-4,NA,TGTGCCAGCAGCTTGAAGGCTAACACAGATACGCAGTATTTT,CASSLKANTDTQYF
TRBJ2-6,NA,TRBV5-1,TRBD1,TGCGCCAGCAGCCCGGGGACAGCCTACTCTGGGGCCAACGTCCTGACTTTC,CASSPGTAYSGANVLTF
TRBJ1-1,NA,TRBV4-1,NA,TGCGCCAGCAGCCCGGAGAGTACACCGGACCATGAAGCTTTCTTT,CASSPESTPDHEAFF
TRBJ2-5,NA,TRBV4-1,NA,TGCGCCAGCAGCCAAACCCTTGGACCAAAAGAGACCCAGTACTTC,CASSQTLGPKETQYF
TRBJ1-2,NA,TRBV7-3,TRBD1,TGTGCCAGCAGCCCAGGGGGAACAGGGGGCTACACCTTC,CASSPGGTGGYTF
TRBJ2-7,few,TRBV6-6,NA,TGTGCCAGCAACTCCGGGCCACCTTCCCGCACGCACTTC,CASNSGPPSRTHF
TRBJ1-2,once,TRBV4-3,TRBD1,TGCGCCAGCAGCCAGGCGTGGCCGGGACAGGGGCATGGCTACACCTTC,CASSQAWPGQGHGYTF
TRBJ2-6,NA,TRBV6-4,NA,TGTGCCAGCAGTGATCATGTGGGGTCTGGGGCCAACGTCCTGACTTTC,CASSDHVGSGANVLTF
TRBJ2-3,NA,TRBV29-1,NA,TGCAGCGTTGGCCTTGGTGATACGCAGTATTTT,CSVGLGDTQYF
TRBJ2-2,NA,TRBV7-9,NA,TGTGCCAGCAGCAGCAAGGCGGGGTTGGGCACCGGGGAGCTGTTTTTT,CASSSKAGLGTGELFF
TRBJ1-5,once,TRBV4-2,NA,TGTGCCAGCAGCCAAGCACAGGGCCCTCAGCCCCAGCATTTT,CASSQAQGPQPQHF
TRBJ2-1,once,TRBV29-1,NA,TGCAGCGTTGACAGGGACTCCTACAATGAGCAGTTCTTC,CSVDRDSYNEQFF
TRBJ1-5,NA,TRBV5-8,NA,TGTGCCAGCAGCCACAATCAGCCCCAGCATTTT,CASSHNQPQHF
TRBJ2-3,NA,TRBV27,TRBD1,TGTGCCAGCAGTTGGGGACAGTCTAACCCCACAGATACGCAGTATTTT,CASSWGQSNPTDTQYF
TRBJ1-1,NA,TRBV7-9,NA,TGTGCCAGCAGCTTATCCTCGGGACAGAACACTGAAGCTTTCTTT,CASSLSSGQNTEAFF
TRBJ2-1,NA,TRBV5-1,NA,TGCGCCAGCAGCCTGAGACGGGGGCCCAGGGGGGATGAGCAGTTCTTC,CASSLRRGPRGDEQFF
TRBJ1-2,NA,TRBV5-5,NA,TGTGCCAGCAGCTTGGAGGGGCTTGGTGGCTACACCTTC,CASSLEGLGGYTF
TRBJ2-5,once,TRBV19,NA,TGTGCCAGTACCAAGAAATCCGGGGGTATATTAGGAGAGACCCAGTACTTC,CASTKKSGGILGETQYF
TRBJ2-7,NA,TRBV28,TRBD2,TGTGCCAGCATCGGGACTAGCGGGAGGACCGAGCAGTACTTC,CASIGTSGRTEQYF
TRBJ1-2,NA,TRBV4-2,NA,TGTGCCAGCAGCCCCCCCCGGGGCCGGGGCTATGGCTACACCTTC,CASSPPRGRGYGYTF
TRBJ2-4,NA,TRBV7-3,NA,TGTGCCAGCAGCTTAGACTCGGCGGCAGGGACCAAAAACATTCAGTACTTC,CASSLDSAAGTKNIQYF
TRBJ2-1,few,TRBV6-4,TRBD1,TGTGCCAGCAGTACCGGGACAGGGGCTGGTAATGAGCAGTTCTTC,CASSTGTGAGNEQFF
TRBJ2-5,NA,TRBV4-2,TRBD2,TGTGCCAGCAGCCAAGGTAGCGGGGGTGAGACCCAGTACTTC,CASSQGSGGETQYF
TRBJ2-5,NA,TRBV5-6,TRBD2,TGTGCCAGCAGCTTCGGGAGGCTGGTTCAAGAGACCCAGTACTTC,CASSFGRLVQETQYF
TRBJ2-4,NA,TRBV15,TRBD1,TGTGCCACCAGCGAAGACCGGGACAGGCTAACGCAAGCCAAAAACATTCAGTACTTC,CATSEDRDRLTQAKNIQYF
TRBJ2-2,NA,TRBV4-3,NA,TGCGCCAGCAGCCAGAGGTTCCAGGGTTACGTCTCCGGGGAGCTGTTTTTT,CASSQRFQGYVSGELFF
TRBJ2-2,few,TRBV5-6,NA,TGTGCCAGCAGCTCACCACAGGGACTAACTTTCGGGGAGCTGTTTTTT,CASSSPQGLTFGELFF
TRBJ2-3,NA,TRBV7-3,NA,TGTGCCAGCAGCTTAAGGGGGGGCATGGATACGCAGTATTTT,CASSLRGGMDTQYF
TRBJ2-1,NA,TRBV5-1,TRBD1,TGCGCCAGCAGCGAGGGGACAGGGGGTTACAATGAGCAGTTCTTC,CASSEGTGGYNEQFF
TRBJ2-7,few,TRBV7-9,NA,TGTGCCAGCAGCCCCCAGTCCCTCTGGGGGGAGCAGTACTTC,CASSPQSLWGEQYF
TRBJ1-3,NA,TRBV27,NA,TGTGCCAGCAGTTTATCTCGACCCGGGAGGGGAAACACCATATATTTT,CASSLSRPGRGNTIYF
TRBJ1-2,few,TRBV18,TRBD1,TGTGCCAGCTCACCCCCCGGGACAGGGGGGGCCTATGGCTACACCTTC,CASSPPGTGGAYGYTF
TRBJ1-1,NA,TRBV5-6,NA,TGTGCCAGCAGCTTTAGTATGAACACTGAAGCTTTCTTT,CASSFSMNTEAFF
TRBJ2-5,NA,TRBV10-1,NA,TGCGCCAGCAGTGAAGGGGGAGGGGTTCCTGGAGGAAAAAGGGTTCCTATGGAGACCCAGTACTTC,CASSEGGGVPGGKRVPMETQYF
TRBJ2-7,NA,TRBV7-2,TRBD2,TGTGCCAGCAGCTTAGGGCTAGCGGGGGGGCAATACGAGCAGTACTTC,CASSLGLAGGQYEQYF
TRBJ2-7,NA,TRBV11-2,TRBD1,TGTGCCAGCAACCGACAGGGGCCCTACGAGCAGTACTTC,CASNRQGPYEQYF
TRBJ1-3,NA,TRBV11-1,NA,TGTGCCAGCAGCTTGGATATCTCTGGAAACACCATATATTTT,CASSLDISGNTIYF
TRBJ1-2,few,TRBV2,NA,TGTGCCAGCAGTGTCGCCAGAGGATACGGCTACACCTTC,CASSVARGYGYTF
TRBJ2-6,NA,TRBV7-2,NA,TGTGCCAGCAGGCCGAGTACTGGGGCCAACGTCCTGACTTTC,CASRPSTGANVLTF
TRBJ1-4,NA,TRBV6-1,NA,TGTGCCAGCAGTGAACGGGGGAGGAATGAAAAACTGTTTTTT,CASSERGRNEKLFF
TRBJ1-1,few,TRBV6-4,NA,TGTGCCAGCAGACAGGACAGGAACACTGAAGCTTTCTTT,CASRQDRNTEAFF
TRBJ1-5,few,TRBV5-6,NA,TGTGCCAGCAGCTTATCGGCGAATCAGCCCCAGCATTTT,CASSLSANQPQHF
TRBJ1-2,NA,TRBV2,TRBD1,TGTGCCAGCAGTCGGGAAGGGGGACAGGCCTATGGCTACACCTTC,CASSREGGQAYGYTF
TRBJ2-5,NA,TRBV5-5,TRBD2,TGTGCCAGCAGCGCGACTAGCCTGGAGACCCAGTACTTC,CASSATSLETQYF
TRBJ2-7,NA,TRBV4-3,TRBD2,TGCGCCAGCAGCCAAGATCAGCTAGCGGGGGTCTACGAGCAGTACTTC,CASSQDQLAGVYEQYF
TRBJ2-1,once,TRBV5-1,NA,TGCGCCAGCAGTGAGGGAGACAGCCGGAGTGAGCAGTTCTTC,CASSEGDSRSEQFF
TRBJ1-5,NA,TRBV7-8,TRBD1,TGTGCCAGCAGCCTCGGACAGGGGAATCAGCCCCAGCATTTT,CASSLGQGNQPQHF
TRBJ2-5,NA,TRBV14,TRBD1,TGTGCCAGCAGCCCTACGACAGGGTCCAGGACCCAGTACTTC,CASSPTTGSRTQYF